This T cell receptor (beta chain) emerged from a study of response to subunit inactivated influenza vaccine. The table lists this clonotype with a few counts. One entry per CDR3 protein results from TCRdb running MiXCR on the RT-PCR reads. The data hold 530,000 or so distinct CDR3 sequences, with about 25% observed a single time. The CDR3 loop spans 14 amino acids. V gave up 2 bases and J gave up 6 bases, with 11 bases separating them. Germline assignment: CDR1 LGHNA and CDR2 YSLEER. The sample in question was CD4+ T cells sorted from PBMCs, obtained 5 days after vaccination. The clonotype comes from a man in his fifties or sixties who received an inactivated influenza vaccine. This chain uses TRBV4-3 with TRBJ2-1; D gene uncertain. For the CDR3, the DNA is TGCGCCAGCAGCCAATTGGACGTCTCCAATGAGCAGTTCTTC. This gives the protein CASSQLDVSNEQFF.